The 15 T cell receptor beta chains listed next were all sequenced from one sample in a study of cytomegalovirus exposure and HLA in healthy donors. A multiplex PCR was run with 60 Vbeta primers and 13 Jbeta primers. The table came from immunoSEQ multiplex PCR; TCRdb's copy has only in-frame clones and leaves some out. This sample carries a few hundred thousand clones, 80% to 90% of them seen once, and the ten largest clones take 2.5% to 3%. Sequencing input: PBMCs. All receptors derive from a man aged 25-45 years in good health and CMV-seronegative.

The chain combines TRBV7-9 with TRBJ2-7; 12 nucleotides align to TRBD2. Germline assignment: CDR1 SEHNR and CDR2 FQNEAQ (reference sequence). The CDR3 has 17 amino acids. The trim removed 5 bases at V and 2 bases at J, leaving 10 bases unmatched. DNA for the CDR3: TGTGCCAGCAGCCCGCCGTCGACTAGCGGGGGCACCTACGAGCAGTACTTC. It is translated as CASSPPSTSGGTYEQYF. Full variable domain (remainder filled in from reference TRBV7-9 and TRBJ2-7): DTGVSQNPRHKITKRGQNVTFRCDPISEHNRLYWYRQTLGQGPEFLTYFQNEAQLEKSRLLSDRFSAERPKGSFSTLEIQRTEQGDSAMYLCASSPPSTSGGTYEQYFGPGTRLTVT.

The V gene is TRBV27, the J gene TRBJ1-2; D may be TRBD1 (5 bases). CDR3 length equals 12 residues. Deletions cut 2 bases from V and 14 bases from J, with 15 bases between. CDR1 is MNHEY, CDR2 SMNVEV, per germline (reference sequence). CDR3 residues: CASSLRDGRETF. The CDR3 DNA reads TGTGCCAGCAGTTTACGGGACGGGCGGGAGACCTTC.

Note on this clone: The identical CDR3 is also encoded by other nucleotide sequences in the sample. The chain recombines TRBV6-1 with TRBJ1-5; D gene uncertain. Germline CDR1 MNHNS, CDR2 SASEGT. V dropped 2 bases and J dropped 0 bases, with 2 bases sitting between them. This CDR3 has 13 amino acids. CDR3 in amino acids: CASSERSNQPQHF. CDR3 coding DNA: TGTGCCAGCAGTGAACGTAGCAATCAGCCCCAGCATTTT.

Worth noting for this clone: At one of its ends the junction is not consistent with the germline gene, which may arise from a read error. The chain employs TRBV7-9 and TRBJ2-7; a possible D gene is TRBD2 (5 bases). The CDR3 is 14 amino acids. Per the germline V gene, CDR1 is SEHNR and CDR2 is FQNEAQ (reference sequence). The CDR3 nucleotides read TGTTCCAGCAGCTGGGGAGAGGGCTCCTACGAGCAGTACTTC. Amino acids: CSSSWGEGSYEQYF.

The V gene is TRBV29-1, the J gene TRBJ2-1, with 11 bases that match TRBD1. Germline trimming cut 7 bases from V and 0 bases from J; bases unmatched to any gene: 14. The CDR3 loop spans 18 amino acids. CDR1 and CDR2 (germline): SQVTM, ANQGSEA. In nucleotides, the CDR3 is TGCAGCGCCCGCGTCGGACAGGGGGCGTCGGGCTCCTACAATGAGCAGTTCTTC. This encodes CSARVGQGASGSYNEQFF.

CDR3 protein: CASSPGQVPSYEQYF. The CDR3 DNA is TGTGCCAGCAGCCCCGGACAGGTTCCCTCCTACGAGCAGTACTTC. The chain combines TRBV6-5 with TRBJ2-7; 7 bases are a match to TRBD1. This CDR3 contains 15 residues. Germline CDR1 is MNHEY and CDR2 is SVGAGI. V was pared by 6 bases and J by 0 bases, with 8 bases of the junction left unmatched.

This clone was seen a single time. The gene calls are TRBV4-1 and TRBJ1-2, with 7 bases identical to TRBD1. Trimming removed 1 base from V and 7 bases from J; junction bases left unmatched: 15. The germline V gene has CDR1 MGHRA and CDR2 YSYEKL. The CDR3 consists of 17 residues. The CDR3 bases are TGCGCCAGCAGCCAAGTAGGAGGCGAAGGGGGCCGGGTTGGCTACACCTTC. This gives the protein CASSQVGGEGGRVGYTF.

J is TRBJ1-2 and V is TRBV5-4; no reliable D call. CDR1 is SGHNT and CDR2 is YYREEE in the germline V gene (reference sequence). The CDR3 is made up of 15 amino acids. V was pared by 3 bases and J by 7 bases, with 19 bases between. CDR3 loop: CASSSPFAEGAGYTF. Here the CDR3 DNA reads TGTGCCAGCAGCTCACCCTTTGCCGAGGGAGCTGGCTACACCTTC. Full variable domain (remainder filled in from reference TRBV5-4 and TRBJ1-2): ETGVTQSPTHLIKTRGQQVTLRCSSQSGHNTVSWYQQALGQGPQFIFQYYREEENGRGNFPPRFSGLQFPNYSSELNVNALELDDSALYLCASSSPFAEGAGYTFGSGTRLTVV.

The genes are TRBV5-6 and TRBJ1-6, with 9 bases lining up with TRBD1. The CDR3 extends over 17 amino acids. CDR1 is SGHDT and CDR2 is YYEEEE in the germline V gene. V trimming: 5 bases; J trimming: 6 bases; junction bases outside the gene matches: 12. The DNA of the CDR3 is TGTGCCAGCAGTCAATTCCTCCGGGACAGGGTTAATTCACCCCTCCACTTT. It translates to CASSQFLRDRVNSPLHF.

This clone has just one count. The V and J genes are TRBV4-1 and TRBJ2-1; 9 bases fit TRBD1. With V trimmed by 4 bases and J by 4 bases, 11 bases remained unmatched. The CDR3 sequence is 17 residues long. CDR1 and CDR2 (germline): MGHRA, YSYEKL. The chain's CDR3 is CASSPYRGTGFYNEQFF. The CDR3 DNA is TGCGCCAGCAGCCCCTACCGCGGGACAGGGTTTTACAATGAGCAGTTCTTC.

The V call is TRBV6-1, the J call TRBJ2-1; D unclear. V lost 4 bases, J lost 7 bases, and 14 bases lay in between. Germline CDR1 is MNHNS and CDR2 is SASEGT. There are 14 residues in the CDR3. CDR3 nucleotides: TGTGCCAGCAGTGGAACGGTGGGCGTAAATGAGCAGTTCTTC. It yields the protein CASSGTVGVNEQFF.

The genes are TRBV28 and TRBJ2-7; TRBD1 aligns across 7 bases. CDR1 is MDHEN, CDR2 SYDVKM, per germline. The CDR3 has 12 residues. V lost 7 bases, J lost 4 bases, and 4 bases stayed unmatched. The CDR3 loop is CASMTGWYEQYF. DNA of the CDR3: TGTGCCAGCATGACAGGGTGGTACGAGCAGTACTTC.

The rearrangement uses TRBV15 and TRBJ2-7; 7 positions agree with TRBD1. The germline CDR1 and CDR2 sequences are LNHNV and YYDKDF (reference sequence). With V trimmed by 3 bases and J by 0 bases, 2 bases remained unmatched. The CDR3 consists of 14 residues. CDR3 sequence: CATSRRQGSYEQYF. DNA for the CDR3: TGTGCCACCAGCAGGAGACAGGGCTCCTACGAGCAGTACTTC.

The chain uses TRBV23-1 and TRBJ1-1, with D tentatively TRBD1 (5 bases). TRBV23-1 is annotated as an ORF whose role is uncertain. The length of the CDR3 is 16 residues. The V and J ends lost 8 bases and 2 bases respectively, with 21 bases between them. CDR3 sequence: CASADDSLQFNTEAFF. CDR3 coding DNA: TGCGCCAGCGCCGACGACAGCCTTCAATTTAACACTGAAGCTTTCTTT.

CDR3 amino acids: CASSAGQGPNQPQHF. The CDR3 DNA follows: TGTGCCAGCAGTGCGGGACAGGGGCCAAATCAGCCCCAGCATTTT. The genes are TRBV27 and TRBJ1-5, with 10 bases aligning to TRBD1. This CDR3 spans 15 amino acids. Germline-derived CDR1 and CDR2 are MNHEY and SMNVEV (reference sequence). Losses at the gene ends were 5 bases for V and 4 bases for J; bases not matched to a gene: 5.